This entry lists 23 T cell receptor beta chains sequenced from one sample in a study of T cell responses to AZD1222 COVID-19 vaccine. Profiled with immunoSEQ multiplex PCR; TCRdb holds only in-frame clones, not every one. The table lists over 120,000 clones, around 87% of them singletons. Here the sequenced sample was peripheral blood, taken on day 0 of AZD1222 vaccination. The receptors derive from an adult in good health.

The chain employs TRBV10-3 and TRBJ1-1; D is unclear. Looked up from germline, CDR1 is ENHRY and CDR2 is SYGVKD. This CDR3 is built from 14 residues. V lost 7 bases to trimming and J lost 4 bases, with 16 bases between them. The CDR3 is CAITVRAEGTEAFF. The CDR3 nucleotides are TGTGCCATCACCGTCCGGGCGGAGGGCACTGAAGCTTTCTTT.

The V call is TRBV11-2, the J call TRBJ2-1; 8 bases align to TRBD2. The CDR3 sequence is 15 residues long. From germline, CDR1 is SGHAT and CDR2 FQNNGV. V dropped 11 bases and J dropped 5; count of bases not matched to a gene: 14. The CDR3 bases are TGTGCCGTTTCCGGGAGGGCTGGGGGCCACAATGAGCAGTTCTTC. Protein product: CAVSGRAGGHNEQFF.

This clone showed up just a few times. This chain uses TRBV30 with TRBJ1-2; D uncertain. With 0 bases removed from V and 5 bases from J, the gap between germline ends came to 10 bases. The CDR3 totals 13 residues. CDR1 is GTSNPN and CDR2 is SVGIG in the germline V gene (reference sequence). Here the CDR3 DNA reads TGTGCCTGGAGTGTACAATCGGGGTATGGCTACACCTTC. Translation gives CAWSVQSGYGYTF.

This clone has just one count. The rearrangement links TRBV2 to TRBJ1-1, with 7 bases fitting TRBD1. Unmatched junction bases numbered 4, after V lost 7 bases and J lost 5 bases. The CDR3 loop spans 12 amino acids. Germline assignment: CDR1 SNHLY and CDR2 FYNNEI. In nucleotides, the CDR3 is TGTGCCAGCATAAGGGGGCGTACTGAAGCTTTCTTT. Residues: CASIRGRTEAFF.

The V gene is TRBV2, the J gene TRBJ1-2; D not certain. The CDR3 runs to 13 residues. CDR1 SNHLY and CDR2 FYNNEI come from the germline V gene. With 2 bases removed from V and 0 bases from J, the gap between germline ends came to 4 bases. The CDR3 nucleotides are TGTGCCAGCAGTGAACAGGCTAACTATGGCTACACCTTC. Translated: CASSEQANYGYTF.

The chain links TRBV5-1 to TRBJ2-7, with a weak D call TRBD2 (7 bases). Trimming removed 0 bases at V and 3 bases at J, with 19 bases between. CDR1 and CDR2 from the germline V gene are SGHRS and YFSETQ. The CDR3 runs 17 residues. CDR3 in amino acids: CASSLAGGRGRIYEQYF. The CDR3 coding sequence is TGCGCCAGCAGCTTGGCCGGGGGGCGGGGGCGCATCTACGAGCAGTACTTC. Full variable domain (missing parts from reference TRBV5-1 and TRBJ2-7): KAGVTQTPRYLIKTRGQQVTLSCSPISGHRSVSWYQQTPGQGLQFLFEYFSETQRNKGNFPGRFSGRQFSNSRSEMNVSTLELGDSALYLCASSLAGGRGRIYEQYFGPGTRLTVT.

The rearrangement uses TRBV28 and TRBJ2-1; TRBD2 matches 12 bases. CDR1 MDHEN and CDR2 SYDVKM come from the germline V gene. With V trimmed by 5 bases and J by 6 bases, 2 bases remained unmatched. This CDR3 has 14 amino acids. The chain's CDR3 is CASSLAGGPNEQFF. CDR3 coding DNA: TGTGCCAGCAGTCTAGCGGGAGGGCCCAATGAGCAGTTCTTC.

This clone showed up just once. The V call is TRBV19, the J call TRBJ2-2; TRBD1 matches at 7 bases. Trimming cost V 9 bases and J 0 bases; bases outside gene matches: 10. The V gene's germline CDR1 is LNHDA and CDR2 SQIVND (reference sequence). This CDR3 is 16 amino acids long. CDR3 bases: TGTGCCAGCGCCAGCGACAGGGCGGCGAACACCGGGGAGCTGTTTTTT. Amino acids: CASASDRAANTGELFF.

This chain connects TRBV30 to TRBJ2-7, with D possibly being TRBD1 (5 bases). CDR3 length equals 12 residues. Trimming removed 0 bases at V and 6 bases at J, with 9 bases between. Per the germline V gene, CDR1 is GTSNPN and CDR2 is SVGIG (reference sequence). CDR3 residues: CAWSVGASEQYF. The DNA of the CDR3 is TGTGCCTGGAGTGTTGGGGCTAGCGAGCAGTACTTC.

V usage is TRBV18 and J usage is TRBJ1-5, with D hard to call. Germline values: CDR1 KGHSH, CDR2 LQKENI. The germline V and J ends were trimmed by 2 bases and 6 bases, with 17 bases remaining between them. The CDR3 is 16 residues long. The CDR3 DNA follows: TGTGCCAGCTCACCATCGACTCCCCTAAAAGGTCAGCCCCAGCATTTT. Its protein is CASSPSTPLKGQPQHF. The complete variable domain, with remaining parts taken from reference TRBV18 and TRBJ1-5, reads NAGVMQNPRHLVRRRGQEARLRCSPMKGHSHVYWYRQLPEEGLKFMVYLQKENIIDESGMPKERFSAEFPKEGPSILRIQQVVRGDSAAYFCASSPSTPLKGQPQHFGDGTRLSIL.

The chain combines TRBV6-5 with TRBJ1-1; 7 positions match TRBD1. With V trimmed by 7 bases and J by 1 base, 6 bases remained unmatched. Looked up from germline, CDR1 is MNHEY and CDR2 is SVGAGI. The CDR3 consists of 14 residues. CDR3 sequence: CASKEYRGNTEAFF. The CDR3, as DNA: TGTGCCAGCAAGGAATACAGGGGGAACACTGAAGCTTTCTTT.

This rearrangement joins TRBV12-3 or TRBV12-4 to TRBJ2-1; D may be TRBD1 (5 bases). CDR3 length equals 13 residues. Trimming took 11 bases from V and 3 from J, leaving 14 bases between them. The CDR3 here is CAGGGANYNEQFF. The DNA of the CDR3 is TGTGCCGGTGGTGGGGCAAACTACAATGAGCAGTTCTTC.

The V and J genes are TRBV11-2 and TRBJ2-1, with 9 positions matching TRBD2. With V trimmed by 3 bases and J by 4 bases, 4 bases remained unmatched. Germline lookup yields CDR1 SGHAT and CDR2 FQNNGV. CDR3 length: 15 residues. The chain's CDR3 is CASSFAGGAYNEQFF. The CDR3, as DNA: TGTGCCAGCAGCTTTGCGGGGGGGGCTTACAATGAGCAGTTCTTC.

The chain couples TRBV4-1 to TRBJ2-7, with D possibly being TRBD2 (6 bases). This CDR3 is 16 amino acids long. Germline loops: CDR1 MGHRA, CDR2 YSYEKL. V lost 1 base and J 0 bases, leaving 13 bases between the germline ends. CDR3 sequence: CASSQGGARASYEQYF. CDR3 nucleotides: TGCGCCAGCAGCCAAGGCGGGGCTAGAGCCTCCTACGAGCAGTACTTC.

V gene TRBV5-1 combines with J gene TRBJ2-3; possibly TRBD1 for D (5 bases). The CDR3 extends over 15 amino acids. The germline V gene has CDR1 SGHRS and CDR2 YFSETQ. V lost 0 bases and J 0 bases, leaving 8 bases between the germline ends. The CDR3 DNA follows: TGCGCCAGCAGCTTGGAAGGGGTCAGCACAGATACGCAGTATTTT. This encodes CASSLEGVSTDTQYF.

CDR3 nucleotide sequence: TGTGCCAGCAGCTTACGGGACAGGGGGCTAGCGGGAGAGACCCAGTACTTC. This codes for CASSLRDRGLAGETQYF. This rearrangement joins TRBV7-6 to TRBJ2-5, with 12 nucleotides matching TRBD1. Germline values: CDR1 SGHVS, CDR2 FNYEAQ. After removal of 2 bases from V and 4 bases from J, the junction contained 8 bases not matched to a gene. The CDR3 loop spans 17 amino acids.

The chain carries TRBV6-6 and TRBJ1-1, with 8 bases matching TRBD1. The CDR3 contains 18 residues. Germline CDR1 MNHNY, CDR2 SVGAGI (reference sequence). V was clipped by 5 bases and J by 1 base; unmatched bases: 15. This chain's CDR3 is CASSRLSASGTGNTEAFF. DNA for the CDR3: TGTGCCAGCAGTCGACTCAGTGCCTCCGGGACAGGGAACACTGAAGCTTTCTTT.

This clone was observed a few times. This chain uses TRBV5-1 with TRBJ2-3; 7 positions agree with TRBD1. The ends lost 4 bases at V and 4 bases at J; junction bases unmatched: 3. The CDR3 consists of 13 residues. CDR1 and CDR2 (germline): SGHRS, YFSETQ. DNA of the CDR3: TGCGCCAGCAGCCGACAGGGACCAGATACGCAGTATTTT. Encoded protein: CASSRQGPDTQYF.

This chain links TRBV14 with TRBJ1-2; the match to TRBD1 covers 9 bases. The germline CDR1 and CDR2 sequences are SGHDN and FVKESK. CDR3 size: 13 residues. V shed 7 bases, J shed 4 bases, and the junction held 4 bases outside the gene matches. CDR3 region: CASNPGQGYGYTF. The DNA for the CDR3 is TGTGCCAGCAATCCGGGACAGGGCTATGGCTACACCTTC.

This chain links TRBV12-3 or TRBV12-4 with TRBJ2-7; D might be TRBD1 (5 bases). V shed 7 bases and J shed 3 bases, with 10 bases lying between them. The CDR3 spans 12 residues. For the CDR3, the DNA is TGTGCCAGCAAGGGGCAGTACTACGAGCAGTACTTC. Its protein product is CASKGQYYEQYF.

The chain carries TRBV6-2 or TRBV6-3 and TRBJ1-1; D is uncertain. The ends were cut back, 3 bases at V and 11 bases at J, with 16 bases in the middle. The CDR3 is made up of 13 amino acids. Germline values: CDR1 MNHEY, CDR2 SVGEGT. The CDR3 is CASSYGPASSAFF. CDR3 in DNA: TGTGCCAGCAGTTATGGGCCAGCCTCGTCGGCTTTCTTT.

This clone was detected a few times. The V gene is TRBV7-2, the J gene TRBJ1-6; D gene ambiguous. There are 13 residues in the CDR3. CDR1 is SGHTA, CDR2 FQGNSA, per germline. Trimming removed 2 bases from V and 7 bases from J, with 6 bases in between. CDR3 DNA sequence: TGTGCCAGCAGCTTATCACCGAATTCACCCCTCCACTTT. This translates into CASSLSPNSPLHF.

This clone was detected a few times. The V call is TRBV7-2, the J call TRBJ2-7; D not resolved. The CDR3 runs 14 residues. Germline lookup yields CDR1 SGHTA and CDR2 FQGNSA. Trimming took 5 bases from V and 2 from J, leaving 13 bases between them. CDR3 sequence: CASSHNDWAYEQYF. The CDR3 DNA follows: TGTGCCAGCAGCCATAATGACTGGGCCTACGAGCAGTACTTC.